This T cell receptor beta chain was captured by sequencing in a study of blood T cell repertoires in COVID-19. The CDR3 is 16 residues long. V lost 4 bases, J lost 3 bases, and 19 bases lay in between. Germline-derived CDR1 and CDR2 are LGHDT and YNNKEL (reference sequence). TCRdb keeps only in-frame clones here, not all; method: immunoSEQ multiplex PCR. The profile shows about 170,000 clones, around four fifths of them singletons. Sequenced material: peripheral blood. This clonotype was sampled from a woman at least 80 years old with acute or convalescent COVID-19. The V and J genes are TRBV3-1 (or the pseudogene TRBV3-2) and TRBJ2-7; perhaps TRBD1 as D (5 bases). CDR3: CASSPVLGPRRYEQYF. The CDR3 DNA is TGTGCCAGCAGCCCGGTATTGGGGCCCAGGCGCTACGAGCAGTACTTC.